The present entry profiles one T cell receptor (beta chain) with its context. V lost 2 bases and J lost 5, with 13 bases in between. Germline V lookup: CDR1 SGHRS, CDR2 YFSETQ. The CDR3 consists of 14 residues. TCRdb's copy holds only in-frame clones and misses some; the assay was immunoSEQ multiplex PCR. Of about 520,000 clones in the sample, about 96% were seen once. These data belong to a study of shared clonotypes between healthy human individuals. The chain joins TRBV5-1 to TRBJ2-5; D might be TRBD1 (5 bases). This clonotype originated in a woman in her 30s in good health. Sequenced: naive CD4+ T cells sorted from blood. Documented subset: CD45RA+ positively selected. CDR3 DNA sequence: TGCGCCAGCAGCTTTGGGGCCGGTCGCGAGACCCAGTACTTC. It is translated as CASSFGAGRETQYF.